A selection of T cell receptor beta chains follows, all from one sample in a study of CD8+ T cells in alopecia areata. TCRdb's copy holds only in-frame clones and misses some; the assay was immunoSEQ multiplex PCR. The sample has fewer than 350,000 clones; about 62% are singletons. The starting material was CD4+ T cells sorted from blood, obtained at week 24, from a patient treated with tofacitinib. These receptor sequences come from a human donor with alopecia areata. The CDR3 runs from the conserved cysteine through the conserved F or W. D genes are given only for firm matches. Rows may omit the clone size; those that give it use once, few, many or a size class.

>few|TRBJ2-7|TRBV5-1|TRBD1
TGCGCCAGCAGCACCTCCGGGACAGGGGTCTACGAGCAGTACTTC
CASSTSGTGVYEQYF
>.|TRBJ2-7|TRBV6-5|.
TGTGCCAGCAGTTACTCGACAGTTTCTCCCTACGAGCAGTACTTC
CASSYSTVSPYEQYF
>few|TRBJ2-5|TRBV6-5|.
TGTGCCAGCAGTTACTCGGGTCGGGAGACCCAGTACTTC
CASSYSGRETQYF
>.|TRBJ2-3|TRBV29-1|TRBD2
TGCAGCGTTGAAGATGGGCTAGCGGGGGGAATCACAGATACGCAGTATTTT
CSVEDGLAGGITDTQYF
>.|TRBJ1-4|TRBV25-1|.
TGTGCCAGCAGTGATCCTGACAGAACTAATGAAAAACTGTTTTTT
CASSDPDRTNEKLFF
>few|TRBJ2-1|TRBV4-1|.
TGCGCCAGCAGCCTTCACTCTACAGGAGGGTGGGGGAATGAGCAGTTCTTC
CASSLHSTGGWGNEQFF
>.|TRBJ1-5|TRBV28|.
TGTGCCAGCAGTTTATCACCCCTTAGACAGTTGAATCAGCCCCAGCATTTT
CASSLSPLRQLNQPQHF
>.|TRBJ2-5|TRBV5-1|.
TGCGCCAGCAGCTCCGGGACCAACCAAGAGACCCAGTACTTC
CASSSGTNQETQYF
>.|TRBJ2-1|TRBV30|TRBD1
TGTGCCTGGGGCGGACAGGGGGGGAATGAGCAGTTCTTC
CAWGGQGGNEQFF
>.|TRBJ2-2|TRBV7-9|TRBD1
TGTGCCAGCAGCTACGACAGGGAATCCACCGGGGAGCTGTTTTTT
CASSYDRESTGELFF
>.|TRBJ2-3|TRBV4-3|TRBD2
TGCGCCAGCAGCCACCGGATAGCGGGGGGTACAGATACGCAGTATTTT
CASSHRIAGGTDTQYF
>few|TRBJ2-1|TRBV30|TRBD2
TGTGCCTGGAGGGAGGGGCTAGCGGGGACTGAGCAGTTCTTC
CAWREGLAGTEQFF
>.|TRBJ2-1|TRBV7-2|.
TGTGCCAGCAGCTTAGGGCAGGGGCCCTACAATGAGCAGTTCTTC
CASSLGQGPYNEQFF
>.|TRBJ2-2|TRBV7-8|.
TGTGCCAACCGGCCTGACGGAAACACCGGGGAGCTGTTTTTT
CANRPDGNTGELFF
>few|TRBJ1-6|TRBV27|.
TGTGCCAGCAGTTGGCAGTCCAGTTCACCCCTCCACTTT
CASSWQSSSPLHF
>.|TRBJ1-1|TRBV30|.
TGTGCCTGGAGGTCGGGACGGAGGAACACTGAAGCTTTCTTT
CAWRSGRRNTEAFF
>.|TRBJ1-1|TRBV7-9|.
TGTGCCAGCAGCGGGCCGGGTCTTGAAGCTTTCTTT
CASSGPGLEAFF
>.|TRBJ1-6|TRBV2|TRBD1
TGTGCCAGCAGCGAATACGGACAGGGTGGCAATTCACCCCTCCACTTT
CASSEYGQGGNSPLHF
>.|TRBJ2-2|TRBV10-3|.
TGTGCCATCAGTGAATGGGCTGCGAACACCGGGGAGCTGTTTTTT
CAISEWAANTGELFF
>few|TRBJ2-1|TRBV29-1|.
TGCAGCGTCGCTTTTCGGGGGGCGGTCAATGAGCAGTTCTTC
CSVAFRGAVNEQFF
>.|TRBJ1-6|TRBV15|TRBD1
TGTGCCACCAGCAGAGAGGGACAGGGGAATTCACCCCTCCACTTT
CATSREGQGNSPLHF
>.|TRBJ2-7|TRBV7-8|.
TGTGCCAGCAGCTCGATGACAGGTTTCGCCTACGAGCAGTACTTC
CASSSMTGFAYEQYF
>.|TRBJ2-5|TRBV29-1|.
TGCAGCGTGGCGGGACAAGTAGTCCAAGAGACCCAGTACTTC
CSVAGQVVQETQYF
>.|TRBJ2-5|TRBV7-3|TRBD2
TGTGCCAGCAGCCTCCTAGCGGGGGGGCAAGAGACCCAGTACTTC
CASSLLAGGQETQYF
>.|TRBJ2-7|TRBV25-1|.
TGTGCCAGCAGTGAGACAGGACTCCTTAACTACGAGCAGTACTTC
CASSETGLLNYEQYF
>.|TRBJ2-2|TRBV30|TRBD1
TGTGCCTGGGGGAGACAGGGGTGGACCGGGGAGCTGTTTTTT
CAWGRQGWTGELFF
>.|TRBJ2-1|TRBV7-9|.
TGTGCCAGCAGCTTATCTCTGGGCAATGAGCAGTTCTTC
CASSLSLGNEQFF
>.|TRBJ1-2|TRBV30|TRBD1
TGTGCCTGGAACCCGACAGGGTATCATGGCTACACCTTC
CAWNPTGYHGYTF
>.|TRBJ2-5|TRBV5-1|TRBD1
TGCGCCAGCAGCGAAGGACAGGGGCAGGGGACCCAGTACTTC
CASSEGQGQGTQYF
>.|TRBJ2-3|TRBV27|.
TGTGCCAGCAGTTTAGAACGTATTAGTGCGGGGGCGATCCGGGATACGCAGTATTTT
CASSLERISAGAIRDTQYF
>.|TRBJ1-5|TRBV7-2|.
TGTGCCAGCAGCCTGGGGGGAAGGAGGCCCCAGCATTTT
CASSLGGRRPQHF
>.|TRBJ2-7|TRBV7-9|.
TGTGCCAGCAGCTTTGGACAGCTCTACGAGCAGTACTTC
CASSFGQLYEQYF
>.|TRBJ2-2|TRBV9|TRBD2
TGTGCCAGCAGCGTAGCCCCATGGATAGCGGGGGGCCGCGACGGGGAGCTGTTTTTT
CASSVAPWIAGGRDGELFF
>.|TRBJ2-5|TRBV5-1|TRBD1
TGCGCCAGCAGGAGGGGGCGAAGTGGAGAGACCCAGTACTTC
CASRRGRSGETQYF
>.|TRBJ1-1|TRBV10-3|.
TGTGCCATCAGTGAGGTTAAGGGGGGCCCTAACACTGAAGCTTTCTTT
CAISEVKGGPNTEAFF
>.|TRBJ1-1|TRBV29-1|.
TGCAGCGTTCTCGAGGACACTGAAGCTTTCTTT
CSVLEDTEAFF